This T cell receptor beta chain was observed in a study of CD8 T cells in Susac syndrome. Overall study: Blood was drawn from patients with Susac syndrome. At that point, they were therapy-naive, on corticosteroids, or on intravenous immunoglobulin alone.

Whole-study results and caveats: In total CD8+ repertoires, some 15 Susac-specific public clones were found, and in CD8+ TEMRA repertoires, about five were found.

On this clonotype: Its target is unknown.

Trimming stripped 6 bases from V and 0 bases from J, with 12 bases between. The CDR3 is 14 residues long. The germline V gene has CDR1 SQVTM and CDR2 ANQGSEA. Random hexamers were used to reverse transcribe an amount of roughly 0.5 to 1 ug RNA. Across 54 Vbeta and 13 Jbeta, immunoSEQ multiplex PCR amplified TCR beta CDR3. One entry per CDR3 protein, called by TCRdb with MiXCR from the immunoSEQ multiplex PCR reads. The repertoire consists of more than 65,000 distinct CDR3 sequences, with around 93% occurring once and the leading ten covering over 0.35%. The chain combines TRBV29-1 with TRBJ1-5; D possibly corresponds to TRBD1 (5 bases). The specimen sequenced was CD8+ T cells from PBMCs. The TCR sequence derives from a human donor with Susac syndrome. The CDR3 loop reads CSVLDTYSNQPQHF. The DNA for the CDR3 is TGCAGCGTCTTGGACACGTATAGCAATCAGCCCCAGCATTTT.